This TCR beta chain was captured by sequencing in a study of blood T cell repertoires in COVID-19. Study information: Samples taken during acute and convalescent COVID-19 were collected in the United States, Italy and Spain. Sources were T cells, B-cell-depleted T cells, or PBMCs; the material itself was cDNA or gDNA.

The CDR3 has 19 amino acids. CDR1 and CDR2 from the germline V gene are SGDLS and YYNGEE. The V segment lost 5 bases and the J segment 5 bases; nucleotides outside the gene matches: 23. Per the study methods: Researchers report that nucleated cell counts were estimated from reference gene primer amplification. Clones were read by immunoSEQ multiplex PCR, and TCRdb kept only the in-frame ones, dropping some. V, J and clone size reflect that table, while D and trimming were determined from the DNA. Of about 250,000 clones listed, approximately 89% were seen once; the top ten hold 1.5% to 2%. The sequencing input was peripheral blood. V is TRBV9 and J is TRBJ2-5, with 8 nucleotides matching TRBD2. The source is a woman aged 55 to 70 who had recovered from COVID-19. The DNA for the CDR3 is TGTGCCAGCAGAGGGAGGAGCGGGGGACCATTACGTATTTTTGAGACCCAGTACTTC. It specifies CASRGRSGGPLRIFETQYF.